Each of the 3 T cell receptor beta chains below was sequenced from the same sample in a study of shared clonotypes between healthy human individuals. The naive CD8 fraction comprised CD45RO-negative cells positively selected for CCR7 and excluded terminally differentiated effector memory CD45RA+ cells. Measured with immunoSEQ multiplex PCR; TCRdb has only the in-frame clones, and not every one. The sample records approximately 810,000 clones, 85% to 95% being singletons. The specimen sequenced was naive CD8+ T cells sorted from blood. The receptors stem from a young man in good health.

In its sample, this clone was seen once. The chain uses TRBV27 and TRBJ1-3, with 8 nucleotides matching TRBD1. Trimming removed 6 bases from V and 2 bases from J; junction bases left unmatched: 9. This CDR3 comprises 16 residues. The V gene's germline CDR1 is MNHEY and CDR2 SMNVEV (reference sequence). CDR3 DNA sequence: TGTGCCAGCAGCCTAACACAGGGGGACGCTGGAAACACCATATATTTT. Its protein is CASSLTQGDAGNTIYF.

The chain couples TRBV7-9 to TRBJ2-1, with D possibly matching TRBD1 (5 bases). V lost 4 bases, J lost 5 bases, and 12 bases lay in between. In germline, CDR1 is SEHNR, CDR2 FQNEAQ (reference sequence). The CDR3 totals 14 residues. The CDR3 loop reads CASSSSTENNEQFF. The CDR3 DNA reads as TGTGCCAGCAGCTCCTCGACAGAGAACAATGAGCAGTTCTTC.

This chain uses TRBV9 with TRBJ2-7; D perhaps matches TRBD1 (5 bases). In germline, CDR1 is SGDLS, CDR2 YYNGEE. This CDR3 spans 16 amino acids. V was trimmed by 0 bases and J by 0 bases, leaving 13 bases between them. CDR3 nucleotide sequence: TGTGCCAGCAGCGTAGGGCAGGGCCTCAGCTCCTACGAGCAGTACTTC. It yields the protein CASSVGQGLSSYEQYF. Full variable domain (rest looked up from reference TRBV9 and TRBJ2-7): DSGVTQTPKHLITATGQRVTLRCSPRSGDLSVYWYQQSLDQGLQFLIQYYNGEERAKGNILERFSAQQFPDLHSELNLSSLELGDSALYFCASSVGQGLSSYEQYFGPGTRLTVT.